This is a list of T cell receptor beta chains from one sample in a study of blood T cell repertoires in COVID-19. Using immunoSEQ multiplex PCR, the repertoire was profiled, and TCRdb retains in-frame clones only, with some absent. The sample contains over 75,000 clones, around three quarters of which appear only once. The specimen was peripheral blood. All receptors come from a woman aged 70-85 years with acute or convalescent COVID-19. Both conserved end residues are part of each CDR3. Each record gives: clone size, V gene, D gene, J gene, CDR3 DNA, CDR3 protein. D genes are given only for firm matches. Size tells how often a clone was seen (once, few, many) or the class of an expanded clone, and some rows leave it out.

>once|TRBV9|TRBD2|TRBJ2-3
TGTGCCAGCAGCCCGGGGACTAGCGGGGCAAACACAGATACGCAGTATTTT
CASSPGTSGANTDTQYF
>.|TRBV30|TRBD2|TRBJ2-1
TGTGCCTGGAGGTGGACTAGCGGGGCCTACAATGAGCAGTTCTTC
CAWRWTSGAYNEQFF
>few|TRBV27|.|TRBJ2-3
TGTGCCAGCAGTTTATTAAGCGCGGGCGGGGGCCCCACAGATACGCAGTATTTT
CASSLLSAGGGPTDTQYF
>.|TRBV15|.|TRBJ2-5
TGTGCCACCAGCAGAGCGGTCGGGGTGTACAGTGGGACCCAGTACTTC
CATSRAVGVYSGTQYF
>.|TRBV7-9|TRBD1|TRBJ1-6
TGTGCCAGCAGCCGAGATGGACAGGGAGGGTCACCCCTCCACTTT
CASSRDGQGGSPLHF
>.|TRBV4-1|.|TRBJ1-1
TGCGCCAGCAGCCAAGAAGGACTCCTGAACACTGAAGCTTTCTTT
CASSQEGLLNTEAFF
>.|TRBV10-2|TRBD1|TRBJ1-6
TGCGCCAGCAGGACAGGGGAAGGATCACCCCTCCACTTT
CASRTGEGSPLHF
>.|TRBV12-5|.|TRBJ2-7
TGTGCTAGTGGTCCAGGCTCCCGGGACTTTGTGTTCGAGCAGTACTTC
CASGPGSRDFVFEQYF
>.|TRBV19|.|TRBJ2-6
TGTGCCAGTAGAGACACAGGGGCCAACGTCCTGACTTTC
CASRDTGANVLTF
>few|TRBV7-6|TRBD2|TRBJ2-5
TGTGCCAGCAGCTTAGGTCGGCGGGAGTGGGAGACCCAGTACTTC
CASSLGRREWETQYF
>.|TRBV27|.|TRBJ1-4
TGTGCCAGCAGTCCCCGGGCAACTAATGAAAAACTGTTTTTT
CASSPRATNEKLFF
>once|TRBV6-5|TRBD1|TRBJ1-1
TGTGCCAGCAGCCGCGGGACAGGGGAAAGGGCTGAAGCTTTCTTT
CASSRGTGERAEAFF
>.|TRBV30|.|TRBJ2-7
TGTGCCTGGAAGAGGCAGTTCGGCCACGAGCAGTACTTC
CAWKRQFGHEQYF
>.|TRBV7-2|.|TRBJ2-3
TGTGCCAGCAGCTTAGCGAAACGGGGGAGCACAGATACGCAGTATTTT
CASSLAKRGSTDTQYF
>.|TRBV28|.|TRBJ2-1
TGTGCCAGCAGTTTAGTAGTTTCCAATGAGCAGTTCTTC
CASSLVVSNEQFF
>.|TRBV28|.|TRBJ2-5
TGTGCCAGCAGTTTGAGACAAGAGACCCAGTACTTC
CASSLRQETQYF
>.|TRBV9|.|TRBJ1-5
TGTGCCAGCAGCGCAACAGGGAACAATCAGCCCCAGCATTTT
CASSATGNNQPQHF
>.|TRBV12-3/TRBV12-4|TRBD1|TRBJ1-2
TGTGCCAGCAGTTTAGGGGACAGGGGGGGACTCTCATTC
CASSLGDRGGLSF
>.|TRBV6-5|.|TRBJ1-1
TGTGCCAGCAGTTTCCCCGGGGGAACTGAAGCTTTCTTT
CASSFPGGTEAFF
>.|TRBV7-2|TRBD2|TRBJ2-1
TGTGCCAGCAGCTCCCTGGGACTAGCGGGGGGGAACAATGAGCAGTTCTTC
CASSSLGLAGGNNEQFF
>.|TRBV10-3|TRBD2|TRBJ2-2
TGTGCCATCAGTGAACTAGCGGGAGGCTCGAACACCGGGGAGCTGTTTTTT
CAISELAGGSNTGELFF
>once|TRBV12-3/TRBV12-4|TRBD2|TRBJ2-2
TGTGCCAGCCGAAAGGGAGGGACCGGGGAGCTGTTTTTT
CASRKGGTGELFF
>.|TRBV3-1/TRBV3-2|.|TRBJ1-3
TGTGCCAGCAGCAAACAGGGCGGTGGAAACACCATATATTTT
CASSKQGGGNTIYF
>few|TRBV30|TRBD2|TRBJ2-7
TGTGCCTGGAGCGCCGGGGGGGTCTACGAGCAGTACTTC
CAWSAGGVYEQYF
>.|TRBV20-1|.|TRBJ1-2
TGCAGTGCTAGGACAGGCTATGGCTACACCTTC
CSARTGYGYTF
>.|TRBV30|.|TRBJ1-1
TGTGCCTGGAGGGCCGTCGGCGGGGTGGGTGAAGCTTTCTTT
CAWRAVGGVGEAFF
>.|TRBV5-1|.|TRBJ2-7
TGCGCCAGCAGCTCGGGGGTGATCTACGAGCAGTACTTC
CASSSGVIYEQYF
>.|TRBV9|.|TRBJ2-5
TGTGCCAGCAGCGTACACCTAGGAGAGACCCAGTACTTC
CASSVHLGETQYF
>few|TRBV29-1|.|TRBJ1-1
TGCAGCGTTGTAGGGGGCACTGAAGCTTTCTTT
CSVVGGTEAFF
>.|TRBV19|TRBD1|TRBJ1-2
TGTGCCAGTAGTTCGGGAGGGGGCATCTATGGCTACACCTTC
CASSSGGGIYGYTF
>few|TRBV14|.|TRBJ1-2
TGTGCCAGCAGCCAAGATCTTGAGGGTGGCTACACCTTC
CASSQDLEGGYTF
>.|TRBV19|.|TRBJ2-3
TGTGCCAGTAGTATGCAGGGGATCTCCTCCACAGATACGCAGTATTTT
CASSMQGISSTDTQYF
>many|TRBV4-1|.|TRBJ2-2
TGCGCCAGCAGCCAAGAACTCGGGGAGCTGTTTTTT
CASSQELGELFF
>once|TRBV7-2|.|TRBJ2-7
TGTGCCAGCAGCTTAGCGGAGAGTCCTACCTACGAGCAGTACTTC
CASSLAESPTYEQYF
>.|TRBV2|.|TRBJ1-5
TGTGCCAGCAGTCAGGGGTGGTTGGCCCAGCATTTT
CASSQGWLAQHF
>.|TRBV28|.|TRBJ1-2
TGTGCCAGCAGAACGGCGGGAACTAACTATGGCTACACCTTC
CASRTAGTNYGYTF
>.|TRBV2|TRBD2|TRBJ2-1
TGTGCCAGCAGGAGGGAGAGCGGGAGCTCCTACAATGAGCAGTTCTTC
CASRRESGSSYNEQFF